This T cell receptor beta chain was captured in a study of human T cells and chemical hapten exposure. The study's findings and limits: Significantly more large CDR3 similarity clusters were formed by expanded TCRs than by controls.

The CDR3 length is 14 residues. CDR1 and CDR2 from the germline V gene are LGHDT and YNNKEL (reference sequence). With 1 base removed from V and 3 bases from J, the gap between germline ends came to 6 bases. Time point described: pre-sensitization, week 0. Documented treatment: therapeutic diphenylcyclopropenone sensitization with weekly scalp DPC. TCRdb re-analysed the RACE reads in MiXCR, keeping a single row per CDR3 protein. The sample consists of around 300,000 distinct CDR3 sequences, around 7.7% of them appearing once. This clonotype appeared a few times. Its target is not known. The genes are TRBV3-1 and TRBJ2-2; no definite D call. The sequences come from whole blood, collected in connection with sensitization to the hapten diphenylcyclopropenone (DPC). The clonotype originates from a man aged 18 to 35 with alopecia areata. Some clones in this sample may be carry-over from other donors' samples. In nucleotides, the CDR3 is TGTGCCAGCAGCCAAGGAGGTCACACCGGGGAGCTGTTTTTT. It yields the protein CASSQGGHTGELFF.